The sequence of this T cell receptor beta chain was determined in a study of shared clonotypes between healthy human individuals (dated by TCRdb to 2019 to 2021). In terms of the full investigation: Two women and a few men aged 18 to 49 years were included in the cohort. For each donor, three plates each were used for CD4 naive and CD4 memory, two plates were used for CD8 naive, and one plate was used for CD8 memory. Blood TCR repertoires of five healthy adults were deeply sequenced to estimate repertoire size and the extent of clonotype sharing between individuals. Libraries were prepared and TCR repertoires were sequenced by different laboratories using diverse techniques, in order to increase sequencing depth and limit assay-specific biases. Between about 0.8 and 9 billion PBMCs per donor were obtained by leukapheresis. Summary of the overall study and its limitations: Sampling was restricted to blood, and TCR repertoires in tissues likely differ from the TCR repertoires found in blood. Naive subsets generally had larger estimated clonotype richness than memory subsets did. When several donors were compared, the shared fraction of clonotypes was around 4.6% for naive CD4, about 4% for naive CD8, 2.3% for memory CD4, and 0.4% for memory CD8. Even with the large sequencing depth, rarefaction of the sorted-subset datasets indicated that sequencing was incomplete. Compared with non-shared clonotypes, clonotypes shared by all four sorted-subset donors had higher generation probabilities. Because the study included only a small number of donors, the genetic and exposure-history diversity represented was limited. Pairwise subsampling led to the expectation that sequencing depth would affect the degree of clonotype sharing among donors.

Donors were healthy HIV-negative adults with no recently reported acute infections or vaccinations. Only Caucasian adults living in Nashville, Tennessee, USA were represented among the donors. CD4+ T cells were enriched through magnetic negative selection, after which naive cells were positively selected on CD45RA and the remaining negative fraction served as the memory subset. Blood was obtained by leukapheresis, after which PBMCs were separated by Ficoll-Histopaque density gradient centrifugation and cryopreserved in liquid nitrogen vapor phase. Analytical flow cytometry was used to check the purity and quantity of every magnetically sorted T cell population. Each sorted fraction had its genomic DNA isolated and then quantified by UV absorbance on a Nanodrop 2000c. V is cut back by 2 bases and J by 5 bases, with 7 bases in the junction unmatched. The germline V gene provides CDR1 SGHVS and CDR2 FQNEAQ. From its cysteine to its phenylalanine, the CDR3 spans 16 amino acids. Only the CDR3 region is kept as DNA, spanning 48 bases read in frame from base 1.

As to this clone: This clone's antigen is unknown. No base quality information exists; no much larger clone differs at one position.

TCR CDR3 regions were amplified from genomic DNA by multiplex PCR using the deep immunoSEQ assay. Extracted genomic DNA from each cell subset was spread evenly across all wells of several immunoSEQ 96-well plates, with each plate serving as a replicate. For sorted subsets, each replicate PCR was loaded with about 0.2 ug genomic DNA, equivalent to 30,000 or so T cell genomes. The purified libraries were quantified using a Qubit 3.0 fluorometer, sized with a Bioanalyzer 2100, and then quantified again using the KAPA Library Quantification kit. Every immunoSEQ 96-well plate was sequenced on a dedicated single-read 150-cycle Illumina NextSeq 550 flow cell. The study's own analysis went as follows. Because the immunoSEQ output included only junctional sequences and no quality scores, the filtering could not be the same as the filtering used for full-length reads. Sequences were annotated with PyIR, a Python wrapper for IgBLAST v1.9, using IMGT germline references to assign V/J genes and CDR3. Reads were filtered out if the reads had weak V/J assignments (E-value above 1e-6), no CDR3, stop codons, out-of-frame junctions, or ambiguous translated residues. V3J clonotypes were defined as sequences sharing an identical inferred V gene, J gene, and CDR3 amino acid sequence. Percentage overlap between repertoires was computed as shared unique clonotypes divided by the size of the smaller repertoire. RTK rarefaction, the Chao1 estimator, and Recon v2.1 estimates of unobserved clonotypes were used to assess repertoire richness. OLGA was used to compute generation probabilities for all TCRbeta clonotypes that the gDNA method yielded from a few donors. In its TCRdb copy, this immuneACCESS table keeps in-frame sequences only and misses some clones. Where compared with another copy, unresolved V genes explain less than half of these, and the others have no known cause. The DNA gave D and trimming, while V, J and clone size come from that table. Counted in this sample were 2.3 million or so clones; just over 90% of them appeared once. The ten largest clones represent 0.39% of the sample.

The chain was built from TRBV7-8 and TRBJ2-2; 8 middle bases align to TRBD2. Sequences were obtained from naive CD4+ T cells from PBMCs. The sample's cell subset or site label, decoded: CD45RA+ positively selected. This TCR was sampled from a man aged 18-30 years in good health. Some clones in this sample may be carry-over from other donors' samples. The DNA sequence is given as TGTGCCAGCAGCTTATCTTCGGGAGGGAGGACCGGGGAGCTGTTTTTT. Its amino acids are CASSLSSGGRTGELFF.